The next 18 T cell receptor beta chains were all read from a single sample in a study of blood T cell repertoires in COVID-19. Sequencing used immunoSEQ multiplex PCR; TCRdb keeps in-frame clones, though not all of them. This sample has around 45,000 clones, with around three quarters found just once. The sequencing sample was made of peripheral blood. These receptors all come from a woman aged 80 or older with acute or convalescent COVID-19.

This chain links TRBV14 with TRBJ1-1, with TRBD1 identical over 10 bases. Germline V gene lookup returns CDR1 SGHDN and CDR2 FVKESK. The V and J ends lost 4 bases and 5 bases, in that order; junction bases with no gene match: 13. The CDR3 is 17 amino acids. The CDR3 DNA reads TGTGCCAGCAGCCCGACCCCAGGGACAGGGGCCGGAACTGAAGCTTTCTTT. This encodes CASSPTPGTGAGTEAFF.

V usage is TRBV18 and J usage is TRBJ2-6, with 7 bases lining up with TRBD1. After removal of 1 base from V and 0 bases from J, the junction contained 12 bases not matched to a gene. The germline gives CDR1 KGHSH, CDR2 LQKENI. The CDR3 has 20 residues. The CDR3 nucleotides are TGTGCCAGCTCACCACTGAACACCCAGGGACAGACCTCTGGGGCCAACGTCCTGACTTTC. Its protein is CASSPLNTQGQTSGANVLTF.

The V and J genes are TRBV19 and TRBJ1-1, with TRBD1 as a possible D gene (5 bases). The CDR3 totals 16 residues. V gave up 6 bases and J gave up 7 bases, with 24 bases separating them. The V gene's germline CDR1 is LNHDA and CDR2 SQIVND (reference sequence). CDR3 loop: CASSPGAGANVYEAFF. The DNA for the CDR3 is TGTGCCAGTAGCCCTGGGGCAGGCGCAAACGTTTATGAAGCTTTCTTT.

V gene TRBV6-6 combines with J gene TRBJ2-7; 11 positions agree with TRBD1. Per the germline V gene, CDR1 is MNHNY and CDR2 is SVGAGI (reference sequence). The CDR3 runs 15 residues. The V segment lost 2 bases and the J segment 7 bases; nucleotides outside the gene matches: 7. CDR3 nucleotides: TGTGCCAGCAGTTACAAGGACAGGGGGCAAGGGGAGCAGTACTTC. This encodes CASSYKDRGQGEQYF.

The chain uses TRBV9 and TRBJ2-2, with D tentatively TRBD1 (6 bases). Germline V CDR1 and CDR2: SGDLS, YYNGEE. This CDR3 is 13 amino acids long. Trimming shortened V by 1 base and J by 5 bases, and 6 bases separated the two germline ends. This CDR3 is CASSVQGTGELFF. In DNA, the CDR3 is TGTGCCAGCAGCGTACAGGGGACCGGGGAGCTGTTTTTT.

In its sample, this clone was seen once. The chain combines TRBV6-6 with TRBJ1-2; TRBD1 matches at 9 bases. The V gene end was trimmed by 2 bases and the J gene end by 7 bases; junction bases not matched to a gene: 8. The CDR3 sequence is 15 residues long. In germline, CDR1 is MNHNY, CDR2 SVGAGI (reference sequence). The CDR3 sequence is CASSYIGTGLGGYTF. The CDR3 coding sequence is TGTGCCAGCAGTTACATCGGGACAGGGCTCGGTGGCTACACCTTC.

This clone was seen just once. The chain carries TRBV10-3 and TRBJ2-1, with a possible D match to TRBD1 (5 bases). Trimming took 4 bases from V and 7 from J, leaving 14 bases between them. The CDR3 runs 14 residues. Germline V lookup: CDR1 ENHRY, CDR2 SYGVKD. CDR3 sequence: CAISVRAPGNEQFF. DNA for the CDR3: TGTGCCATCAGTGTCAGGGCCCCCGGGAATGAGCAGTTCTTC.

The rearrangement joins TRBV9 to TRBJ1-1; no firm D call. V dropped 2 bases and J dropped 1 base, with 6 bases sitting between them. The germline gives CDR1 SGDLS, CDR2 YYNGEE. The CDR3 has 13 amino acids. The CDR3 reads CASSVLSNTEAFF. The CDR3 region has the DNA TGTGCCAGCAGCGTTTTATCGAACACTGAAGCTTTCTTT. The whole variable domain, filled in from reference TRBV9 and TRBJ1-1, reads DSGVTQTPKHLITATGQRVTLRCSPRSGDLSVYWYQQSLDQGLQFLIQYYNGEERAKGNILERFSAQQFPDLHSELNLSSLELGDSALYFCASSVLSNTEAFFGQGTRLTVV.

The chain employs TRBV7-6 and TRBJ1-4; a weak D match, TRBD1 (6 bases). Deletions cut 4 bases from V and 7 bases from J, with 16 bases between. Germline V gives CDR1 SGHVS, CDR2 FNYEAQ. There are 15 residues in the CDR3. As DNA, the CDR3 is TGTGCCAGCAGCTCCCAAGGGGGGGCGAGTGAAAAACTGTTTTTT. Translation: CASSSQGGASEKLFF.

The chain employs TRBV9 and TRBJ2-1, with 12 bases matching TRBD2. V trimming: 3 bases; J trimming: 1 base; junction bases outside the gene matches: 2. The CDR3 length is 16 residues. Germline-derived CDR1 and CDR2 are SGDLS and YYNGEE. The CDR3 protein is CASSGGTSGSYNEQFF. Here the CDR3 DNA reads TGTGCCAGCAGCGGCGGGACTAGCGGGTCCTACAATGAGCAGTTCTTC.

V gene TRBV11-2 combines with J gene TRBJ2-5; 9 nucleotides align to TRBD2. Germline V gene data show CDR1 as SGHAT and CDR2 as FQNNGV. V was clipped by 1 base and J by 5 bases; unmatched bases: 5. This CDR3 contains 15 residues. The CDR3 DNA reads as TGTGCCAGCAGCTTAGTTCGCGGGAGGGCGGAGACCCAGTACTTC. Translating gives CASSLVRGRAETQYF.

The CDR3: CASSKKVLAGVTDTQYF. CDR3 nucleotides: TGTGCCAGCAGTAAGAAGGTTTTAGCGGGGGTCACAGATACGCAGTATTTT. This rearrangement joins TRBV6-2 or TRBV6-3 to TRBJ2-3, with 9 bases aligning to TRBD2. Germline V gene lookup returns CDR1 MNHEY and CDR2 SVGEGT. The CDR3 is made up of 17 amino acids. The V gene end was trimmed by 5 bases and the J gene end by 2 bases; junction bases not matched to a gene: 11.

This chain links TRBV6-1 with TRBJ2-1; the match to TRBD2 covers 9 bases. V gave up 3 bases and J gave up 2 bases; unmatched junction bases: 5. This CDR3 has 16 residues. From germline, CDR1 is MNHNS and CDR2 SASEGT. CDR3 sequence (DNA): TGTGCCAGCAGTGAGGGGGGACTAGCACCCTACAATGAGCAGTTCTTC. This encodes CASSEGGLAPYNEQFF.

The V gene is TRBV2, the J gene TRBJ1-6; 8 nucleotides agree with TRBD1. V trimming: 5 bases; J trimming: 9 bases; junction bases outside the gene matches: 9. This CDR3 is built from 15 residues. CDR1 is SNHLY and CDR2 is FYNNEI in the germline V gene. The DNA of the CDR3 is TGTGCCAGCAGTCCGTTGGACAGGGCCGGTTCACCCCTCCACTTT. It translates to CASSPLDRAGSPLHF.

V gene TRBV18 combines with J gene TRBJ2-7, with 8 bases that match TRBD1. V was clipped by 1 base and J by 3 bases; unmatched bases: 5. The CDR3 has 15 residues. Germline CDR1 and CDR2: KGHSH and LQKENI. The CDR3 DNA is TGTGCCAGCTCACCACTAGGACAGGGACTCTACGAGCAGTACTTC. This sequence encodes CASSPLGQGLYEQYF.

The chain uses TRBV2 and TRBJ2-2, with 7 bases aligning to TRBD1. The CDR3 runs to 15 residues. Per germline, CDR1 SNHLY and CDR2 FYNNEI. The J segment lost 5 bases and the V segment lost 5 bases, leaving 8 bases of the junction unmatched. DNA of the CDR3: TGTGCCAGCAGTCTTGGACAGGTCGGGACCGGGGAGCTGTTTTTT. It encodes CASSLGQVGTGELFF.

The V call is TRBV28, the J call TRBJ1-5, with D uncertain. CDR1 is MDHEN, CDR2 SYDVKM, per germline. The CDR3 is 12 amino acids. Trimming cost V 6 bases and J 6 bases, with 9 bases left between them. The CDR3 is CASSPLGQPQHF. The CDR3 DNA sequence: TGTGCCAGCAGCCCCCTAGGTCAGCCCCAGCATTTT. The whole variable domain, remainder taken from reference TRBV28 and TRBJ1-5, is DVKVTQSSRYLVKRTGEKVFLECVQDMDHENMFWYRQDPGLGLRLIYFSYDVKMKEKGDIPEGYSVSREKKERFSLILESASTNQTSMYLCASSPLGQPQHFGDGTRLSIL.

The chain couples TRBV24-1 to TRBJ2-6; D is possibly TRBD1 (6 bases). CDR3 size: 16 residues. Per germline, CDR1 KGHDR and CDR2 SFDVKD. The V end was cut by 4 bases, the J end by 3 bases, with 12 bases between. DNA of the CDR3: TGTGCCACCAGTGAATCAGGGGAGTTTGGGGCCAACGTCCTGACTTTC. It is translated as CATSESGEFGANVLTF.